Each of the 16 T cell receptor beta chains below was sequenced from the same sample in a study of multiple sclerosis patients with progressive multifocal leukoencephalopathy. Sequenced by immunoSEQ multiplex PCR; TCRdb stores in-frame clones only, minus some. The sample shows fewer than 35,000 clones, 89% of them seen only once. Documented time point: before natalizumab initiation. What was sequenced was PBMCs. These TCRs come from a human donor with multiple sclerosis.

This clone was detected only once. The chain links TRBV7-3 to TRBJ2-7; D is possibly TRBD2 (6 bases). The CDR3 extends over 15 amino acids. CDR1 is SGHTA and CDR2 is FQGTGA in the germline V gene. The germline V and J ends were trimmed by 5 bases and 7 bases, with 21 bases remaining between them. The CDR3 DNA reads TGTGCCAGCAGCCCCATGGGGGACGGGACTTCGGAGCAGTACTTC. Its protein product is CASSPMGDGTSEQYF.

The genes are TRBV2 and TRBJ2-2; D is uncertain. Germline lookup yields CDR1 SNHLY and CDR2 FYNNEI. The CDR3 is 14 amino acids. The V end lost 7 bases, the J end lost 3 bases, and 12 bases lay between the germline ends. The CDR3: CASINNLDTGELFF. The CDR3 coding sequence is TGTGCCAGCATTAATAACCTAGACACCGGGGAGCTGTTTTTT.

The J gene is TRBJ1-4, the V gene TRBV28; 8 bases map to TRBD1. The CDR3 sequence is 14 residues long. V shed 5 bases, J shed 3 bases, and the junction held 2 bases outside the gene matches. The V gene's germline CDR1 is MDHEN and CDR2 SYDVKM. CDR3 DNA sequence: TGTGCCAGCAGTGCGACAGGGGCTAATGAAAAACTGTTTTTT. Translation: CASSATGANEKLFF.

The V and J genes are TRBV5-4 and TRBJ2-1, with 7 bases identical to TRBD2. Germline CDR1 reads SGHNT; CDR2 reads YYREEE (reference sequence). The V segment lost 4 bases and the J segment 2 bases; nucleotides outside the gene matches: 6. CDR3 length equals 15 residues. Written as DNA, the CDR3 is TGTGCCAGCAGCCGTGCGGGGGTCCCCTACAATGAGCAGTTCTTC. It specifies CASSRAGVPYNEQFF.

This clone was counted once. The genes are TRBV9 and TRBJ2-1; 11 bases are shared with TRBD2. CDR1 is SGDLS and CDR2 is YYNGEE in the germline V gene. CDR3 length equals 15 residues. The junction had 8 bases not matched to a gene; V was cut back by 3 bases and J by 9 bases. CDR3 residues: CASSADSGRALEQFF. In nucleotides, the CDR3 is TGTGCCAGCAGCGCCGATAGCGGGAGGGCCCTTGAGCAGTTCTTC.

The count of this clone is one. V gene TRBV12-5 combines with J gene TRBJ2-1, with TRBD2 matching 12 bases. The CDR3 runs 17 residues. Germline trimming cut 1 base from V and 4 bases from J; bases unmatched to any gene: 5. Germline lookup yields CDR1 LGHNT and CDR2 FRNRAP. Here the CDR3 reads CASGLALTSGGYNEQFF. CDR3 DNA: TGTGCTAGTGGTTTGGCACTGACTAGCGGGGGTTACAATGAGCAGTTCTTC.

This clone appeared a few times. Written as DNA, the CDR3 is TGTGCCATCAGTGACCCGACACTTAATCAGCCCCAGCATTTT. Its translation: CAISDPTLNQPQHF. The gene calls are TRBV10-3 and TRBJ1-5; no definite D call. V lost 3 bases to trimming and J lost 4 bases, with 10 bases between them. Germline V gene data show CDR1 as ENHRY and CDR2 as SYGVKD. CDR3 length: 14 residues.

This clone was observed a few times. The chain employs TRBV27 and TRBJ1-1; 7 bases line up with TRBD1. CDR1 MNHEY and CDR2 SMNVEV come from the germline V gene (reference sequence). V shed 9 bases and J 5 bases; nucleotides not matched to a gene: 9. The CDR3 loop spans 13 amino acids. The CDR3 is CASLTGLGTEAFF. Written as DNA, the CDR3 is TGTGCCAGTCTGACAGGGCTGGGAACTGAAGCTTTCTTT.

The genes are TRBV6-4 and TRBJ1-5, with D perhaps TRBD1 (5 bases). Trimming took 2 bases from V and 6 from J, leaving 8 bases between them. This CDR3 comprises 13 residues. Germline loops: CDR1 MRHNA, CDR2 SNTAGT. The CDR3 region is CASSDRGGQPQHF. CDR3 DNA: TGTGCCAGCAGTGACAGGGGAGGTCAGCCCCAGCATTTT.

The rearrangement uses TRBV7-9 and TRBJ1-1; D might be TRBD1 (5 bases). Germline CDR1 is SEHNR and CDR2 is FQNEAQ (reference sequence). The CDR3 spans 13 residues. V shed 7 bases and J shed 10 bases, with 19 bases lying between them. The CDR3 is CASNPSSRVRAFF. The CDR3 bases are TGTGCCAGCAACCCTTCGTCCAGGGTAAGAGCTTTCTTT.

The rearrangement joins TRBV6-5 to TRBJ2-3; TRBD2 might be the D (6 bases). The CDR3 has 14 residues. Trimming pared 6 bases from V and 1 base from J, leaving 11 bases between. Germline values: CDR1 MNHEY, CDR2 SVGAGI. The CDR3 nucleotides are TGTGCCAGCAGGAGGGGAGGCGGCACAGATACGCAGTATTTT. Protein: CASRRGGGTDTQYF.

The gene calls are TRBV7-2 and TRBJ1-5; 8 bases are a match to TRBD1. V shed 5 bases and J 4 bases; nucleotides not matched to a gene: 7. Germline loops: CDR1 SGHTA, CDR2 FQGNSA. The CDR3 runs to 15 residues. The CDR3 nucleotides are TGTGCCAGCAGCCTCGACAGGGGCTCGAATCAGCCCCAGCATTTT. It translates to CASSLDRGSNQPQHF.

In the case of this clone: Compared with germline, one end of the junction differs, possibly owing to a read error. CDR3 sequence: CASSESGISQGF. The CDR3, as DNA: TGCGCCAGCAGTGAGTCGGGGATCTCTCAGGGATTC. This chain links TRBV10-2 with TRBJ2-7, with D perhaps TRBD1 (5 bases). From germline, CDR1 is WSHSY and CDR2 SAAADI. This CDR3 comprises 12 residues.

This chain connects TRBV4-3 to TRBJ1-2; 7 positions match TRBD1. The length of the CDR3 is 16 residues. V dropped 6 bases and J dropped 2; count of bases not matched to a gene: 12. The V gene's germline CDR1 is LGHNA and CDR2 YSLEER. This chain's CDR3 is CASRPNPGGDNYGYTF. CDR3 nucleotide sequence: TGCGCCAGCAGGCCTAACCCAGGGGGAGACAACTATGGCTACACCTTC.

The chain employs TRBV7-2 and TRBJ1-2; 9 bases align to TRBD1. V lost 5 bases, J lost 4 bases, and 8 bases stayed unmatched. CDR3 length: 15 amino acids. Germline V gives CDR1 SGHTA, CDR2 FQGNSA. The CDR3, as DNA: TGTGCCAGCAGCCCCCGGACAGGGGAAAGCTATGGCTACACCTTC. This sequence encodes CASSPRTGESYGYTF.

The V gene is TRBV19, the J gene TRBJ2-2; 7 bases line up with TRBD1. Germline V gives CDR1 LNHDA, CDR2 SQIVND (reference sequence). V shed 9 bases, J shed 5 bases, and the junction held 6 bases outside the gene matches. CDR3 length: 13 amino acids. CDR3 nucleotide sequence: TGTGCCAGCCCGGACAGGAATACCGGGGAGCTGTTTTTT. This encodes CASPDRNTGELFF.